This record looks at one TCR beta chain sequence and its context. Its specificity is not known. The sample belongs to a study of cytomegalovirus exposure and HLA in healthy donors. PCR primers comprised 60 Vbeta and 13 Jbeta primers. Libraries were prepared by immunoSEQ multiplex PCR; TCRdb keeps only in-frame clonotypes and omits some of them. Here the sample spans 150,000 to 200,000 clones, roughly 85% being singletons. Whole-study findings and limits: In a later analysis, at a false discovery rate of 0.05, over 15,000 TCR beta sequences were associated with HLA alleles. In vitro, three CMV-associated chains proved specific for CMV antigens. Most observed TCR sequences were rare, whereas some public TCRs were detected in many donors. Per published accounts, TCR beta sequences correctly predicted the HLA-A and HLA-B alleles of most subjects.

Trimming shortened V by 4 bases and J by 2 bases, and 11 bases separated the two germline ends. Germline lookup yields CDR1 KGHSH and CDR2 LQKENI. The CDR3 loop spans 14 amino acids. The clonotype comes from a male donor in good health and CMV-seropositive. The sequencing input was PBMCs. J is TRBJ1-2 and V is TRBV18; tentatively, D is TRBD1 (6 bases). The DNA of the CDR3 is TGTGCCAGCTCACATGACAGGCAAAACTATGGCTACACCTTC. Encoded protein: CASSHDRQNYGYTF.